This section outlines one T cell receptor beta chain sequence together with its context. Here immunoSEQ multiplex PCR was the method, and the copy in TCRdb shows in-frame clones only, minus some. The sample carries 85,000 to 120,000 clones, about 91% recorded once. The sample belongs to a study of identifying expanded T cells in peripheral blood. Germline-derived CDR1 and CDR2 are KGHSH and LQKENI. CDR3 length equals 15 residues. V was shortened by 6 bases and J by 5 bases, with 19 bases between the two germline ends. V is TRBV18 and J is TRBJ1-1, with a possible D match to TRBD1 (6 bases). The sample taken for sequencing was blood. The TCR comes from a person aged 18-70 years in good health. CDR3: CASSPGEGEWTEAFF. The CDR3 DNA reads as TGTGCCAGCTCCCCCGGCGAGGGGGAATGGACTGAAGCTTTCTTT.